The 26 T cell receptor beta chains below come from one sample, sequenced in a study of blood T cell repertoires in COVID-19 (TCRdb year 2020). Library preparation used the immunoSEQ multiplex PCR assay. Held by TCRdb, this immuneACCESS table contains in-frame sequences only and omits some clones. Under half of the omission traces to an unresolved V gene where checked; the cause of the rest is unknown. This sample comprises under 250,000 clones, 80% to 85% of them detected only once. 2% to 2.5% of the sample is taken by the ten largest. Material: peripheral blood. The receptors shown here come from a woman in her sixties with acute or convalescent COVID-19.

The rearrangement links TRBV27 to TRBJ1-1, with 7 bases fitting TRBD1. J gave up 5 bases and V 0 bases, and 6 bases lay outside the gene matches. Germline CDR1 and CDR2: MNHEY and SMNVEV (reference sequence). The CDR3 contains 15 residues. The CDR3 region is CASSLSARGWTEAFF. The CDR3 bases are TGTGCCAGCAGTTTATCGGCCAGGGGGTGGACTGAAGCTTTCTTT.

V and J are TRBV2 and TRBJ2-3; TRBD1 aligns across 10 bases. Germline CDR1 is SNHLY and CDR2 is FYNNEI. V lost 6 bases, J lost 2 bases, and 2 bases stayed unmatched. The CDR3 runs to 14 residues. CDR3 in DNA: TGTGCCAGCAGCCGACAGGGGGCCACAGATACGCAGTATTTT. Translated: CASSRQGATDTQYF.

This chain joins TRBV11-1 and TRBJ2-6; D is perhaps TRBD2 (5 bases). Deletions cut 1 base from V and 2 bases from J, with 9 bases between. The germline CDR1 and CDR2 sequences are SGHAT and FQDESV (reference sequence). CDR3 size: 16 residues. CDR3 amino acids: CASSLVPGAGANVLTF. The CDR3 coding sequence is TGTGCCAGCAGCTTAGTTCCCGGGGCTGGGGCCAACGTCCTGACTTTC.

CDR3 coding DNA: TGTGCCAGCAGCCCGGGTAGCTTGAACACTGAAGCTTTCTTT. Residues: CASSPGSLNTEAFF. The chain is built from TRBV6-5 and TRBJ1-1; D is uncertain. The length of the CDR3 is 14 residues. Germline V CDR1 and CDR2: MNHEY, SVGAGI. V was clipped by 6 bases and J by 0 bases, with 11 bases between them.

The gene calls are TRBV4-2 and TRBJ2-1; 8 bases align to TRBD1. Unmatched junction bases numbered 5, after V lost 6 bases and J lost 4 bases. The CDR3 spans 14 residues. Germline V gene lookup returns CDR1 LGHNA and CDR2 YNFKEQ. CDR3 sequence (DNA): TGTGCCAGCAGGCCCGGGACAGGTTACAATGAGCAGTTCTTC. Its protein is CASRPGTGYNEQFF.

This chain connects TRBV5-1 to TRBJ1-1; TRBD1 matches at 9 bases. V dropped 3 bases and J dropped 4; count of bases not matched to a gene: 10. Germline V gene lookup returns CDR1 SGHRS and CDR2 YFSETQ. The CDR3 is 16 amino acids. This CDR3 reads CASSSGLQGAGTEAFF. The CDR3 bases are TGCGCCAGCAGCTCCGGCTTACAGGGGGCAGGCACTGAAGCTTTCTTT.

The genes are TRBV18 and TRBJ2-1, with 8 bases lining up with TRBD1. The CDR3 extends over 14 amino acids. The trim removed 4 bases at V and 7 bases at J, leaving 6 bases unmatched. Per the germline V gene, CDR1 is KGHSH and CDR2 is LQKENI. CDR3 loop: CASSQRTGLNEQFF. DNA for the CDR3: TGTGCCAGCTCACAAAGGACAGGGTTGAATGAGCAGTTCTTC. The complete variable domain, with remaining parts taken from reference TRBV18 and TRBJ2-1, reads NAGVMQNPRHLVRRRGQEARLRCSPMKGHSHVYWYRQLPEEGLKFMVYLQKENIIDESGMPKERFSAEFPKEGPSILRIQQVVRGDSAAYFCASSQRTGLNEQFFGPGTRLTVL.

As regards this clone: The sample has other DNA sequences that encode this CDR3 too. The chain combines TRBV6-5 with TRBJ2-7; TRBD1 aligns across 8 bases. The CDR3 spans 15 residues. Trimming at V came to 0 bases and at J to 2 bases, leaving 3 bases not matched to a gene. CDR1 and CDR2 (germline): MNHEY, SVGAGI. CDR3 sequence: CASSYSGTGTYEQYF. The CDR3 coding sequence is TGTGCCAGCAGTTACTCCGGGACAGGAACCTACGAGCAGTACTTC.

The chain employs TRBV20-1 and TRBJ2-2; 7 nucleotides line up with TRBD1. V was pared by 3 bases and J by 3 bases, with 4 bases of the junction left unmatched. This CDR3 region has 14 residues. Germline V lookup: CDR1 DFQATT, CDR2 SNEGSKA (reference sequence). The CDR3 region is CSASRQGDTGELFF. Here the CDR3 DNA reads TGCAGTGCTAGTAGGCAGGGGGACACCGGGGAGCTGTTTTTT.

The chain joins TRBV6-5 to TRBJ1-4; 7 bases match TRBD1. CDR1 is MNHEY and CDR2 is SVGAGI in the germline V gene. The CDR3 covers 13 residues. Trimming at V came to 5 bases and at J to 4 bases, leaving 1 base not matched to a gene. CDR3 amino acids: CASSTGVNEKLFF. The CDR3 nucleotides read TGTGCCAGCAGTACAGGGGTTAATGAAAAACTGTTTTTT.

J is TRBJ1-5 and V is TRBV6-2 or TRBV6-3, with 9 bases lining up with TRBD1. Germline V gives CDR1 MNHEY, CDR2 SVGEGT. The CDR3 covers 16 residues. Losses at the gene ends were 5 bases for V and 6 bases for J; bases not matched to a gene: 11. The CDR3 sequence is CASSRRSRQGGQPQHF. The CDR3 region has the DNA TGTGCCAGCAGTAGACGAAGTAGACAGGGGGGTCAGCCCCAGCATTTT.

V usage is TRBV5-1 and J usage is TRBJ2-3; D remains ambiguous. Trimming pared 1 base from V and 4 bases from J, leaving 4 bases between. Germline CDR1 and CDR2: SGHRS and YFSETQ. The CDR3 consists of 12 residues. The CDR3 sequence is CASSLSSDTQYF. CDR3 nucleotide sequence: TGCGCCAGCAGCTTGTCCTCAGATACGCAGTATTTT.

This chain connects TRBV2 to TRBJ1-1, with 9 bases fitting TRBD1. The CDR3 is made up of 12 amino acids. CDR1 is SNHLY, CDR2 FYNNEI, per germline. The junction had 4 bases not matched to a gene; V was cut back by 6 bases and J by 8 bases. The CDR3 coding sequence is TGTGCCAGCAGCGGACAGGGGCTAGAAGCTTTCTTT. It codes for CASSGQGLEAFF.

This clone was recorded only once. This chain joins TRBV5-6 and TRBJ2-3, with 12 bases lining up with TRBD2. The CDR3 totals 18 residues. Trimming took 6 bases from V and 4 from J; bases not matched to a gene: 15. In germline, CDR1 is SGHDT, CDR2 YYEEEE. This CDR3 is CASMKALLASGGADTQYF. The CDR3 DNA reads TGTGCCAGCATGAAGGCCCTGTTGGCTAGCGGGGGGGCAGATACGCAGTATTTT. Full variable domain (missing parts from reference TRBV5-6 and TRBJ2-3): DAGVTQSPTHLIKTRGQQVTLRCSPKSGHDTVSWYQQALGQGPQFIFQYYEEEERQRGNFPDRFSGHQFPNYSSELNVNALLLGDSALYLCASMKALLASGGADTQYFGPGTRLTVL.

CDR3 nucleotide sequence: TGCGCCAGCAGCCTAATCACAGGGGAAGAAGGCTACACCTTC. It specifies CASSLITGEEGYTF. The chain has TRBV5-1 and TRBJ1-2; 7 bases fit TRBD1. CDR3 size: 14 residues. CDR1 and CDR2 (germline): SGHRS, YFSETQ. With V trimmed by 4 bases and J by 8 bases, 11 bases remained unmatched.

The J gene is TRBJ1-6, the V gene TRBV15; TRBD1 is a possible D gene (5 bases). Deletions cut 3 bases from V and 11 bases from J, with 20 bases between. This CDR3 is 16 amino acids long. Germline assignment: CDR1 LNHNV and CDR2 YYDKDF (reference sequence). CDR3 region: CATSRGGRDLETPLHF. Here the CDR3 DNA reads TGTGCCACCAGCAGGGGGGGAAGGGACTTAGAGACACCCCTCCACTTT.

V usage is TRBV6-5 and J usage is TRBJ1-6; a weak D match, TRBD1 (5 bases). The germline gives CDR1 MNHEY, CDR2 SVGAGI. V lost 6 bases to trimming and J lost 6 bases, with 15 bases between them. This CDR3 has 15 residues. The CDR3 region is CASSPGAGSNSPLHF. The CDR3 nucleotides are TGTGCCAGCAGCCCCGGCGCAGGGTCTAATTCACCCCTCCACTTT.

The chain recombines TRBV7-9 with TRBJ2-7, with TRBD1 identical over 9 bases. In germline, CDR1 is SEHNR, CDR2 FQNEAQ (reference sequence). This CDR3 has 15 residues. The J segment lost 4 bases and the V segment lost 5 bases, leaving 9 bases of the junction unmatched. DNA of the CDR3: TGTGCCAGCAGCAGCCCGGGACAGGGCCCTTACGAGCAGTACTTC. Its translation is CASSSPGQGPYEQYF.

The chain carries TRBV5-6 and TRBJ1-2; 7 bases match TRBD1. Germline lookup yields CDR1 SGHDT and CDR2 YYEEEE. Losses at the gene ends were 1 base for V and 2 bases for J; bases not matched to a gene: 5. The CDR3 extends over 15 amino acids. The CDR3 region is CASSLTGTENYGYTF. In DNA, the CDR3 is TGTGCCAGCAGCTTGACTGGGACAGAGAACTATGGCTACACCTTC.

The chain carries TRBV7-8 and TRBJ2-7; 7 nucleotides align to TRBD2. Germline assignment: CDR1 SGHVS and CDR2 FQNEAQ. Trimming removed 1 base from V and 5 bases from J; junction bases left unmatched: 8. There are 15 residues in the CDR3. This chain's CDR3 is CASSLVGPRGDEQYF. In DNA form, the CDR3 reads TGTGCCAGCAGCTTAGTAGGACCCCGGGGGGACGAGCAGTACTTC.

The chain is built from TRBV6-5 and TRBJ1-3, with a possible D match to TRBD1 (6 bases). The CDR3 spans 13 residues. Germline V CDR1 and CDR2: MNHEY, SVGAGI. The V end lost 7 bases, the J end lost 3 bases, and 10 bases lay between the germline ends. CDR3 protein: CASTQGIGNTIYF. CDR3 DNA: TGTGCCAGCACCCAGGGGATTGGAAACACCATATATTTT.

V is TRBV6-5 and J is TRBJ1-6; tentative D call: TRBD1 (6 bases). The CDR3 spans 12 residues. Trimming cost V 5 bases and J 14 bases, with 13 bases left between them. Germline V lookup: CDR1 MNHEY, CDR2 SVGAGI. CDR3 nucleotide sequence: TGTGCCAGCAGTCGCGGGGGCAAGTCCCTCCACTTT. It codes for CASSRGGKSLHF.

This clone has a handful of counts. The rearrangement joins TRBV6-5 to TRBJ1-6, with TRBD1 as a possible D gene (6 bases). CDR1 is MNHEY, CDR2 SVGAGI, per germline. Trimming pared 7 bases from V and 7 bases from J, leaving 17 bases between. This CDR3 spans 15 amino acids. CDR3 residues: CASTHHREGNSPLHF. The CDR3 nucleotides are TGTGCCAGCACACACCACAGGGAGGGCAATTCACCCCTCCACTTT.

This clone showed up just once. The CDR3 nucleotides read TGTGCCAGCAGCCGGGGGGATAATTCACCCCTCCACTTT. The encoded protein is CASSRGDNSPLHF. This sequence joins TRBV9 and TRBJ1-6; D possibly corresponds to TRBD1 (5 bases). V was cut by 4 bases and J by 5 bases, with 7 bases left in between. The CDR3 loop spans 13 amino acids. Per germline, CDR1 SGDLS and CDR2 YYNGEE. The full variable domain, its missing parts supplied by reference TRBV9 and TRBJ1-6, is DSGVTQTPKHLITATGQRVTLRCSPRSGDLSVYWYQQSLDQGLQFLIQYYNGEERAKGNILERFSAQQFPDLHSELNLSSLELGDSALYFCASSRGDNSPLHFGNGTRLTVT.

The rearrangement uses TRBV7-2 and TRBJ1-6; 7 positions agree with TRBD1. From germline, CDR1 is SGHTA and CDR2 FQGNSA. V lost 2 bases and J lost 8; bases outside the gene matches: 6. The CDR3 runs 15 residues. The CDR3 loop reads CASSLFARGDSPLHF. CDR3 nucleotide sequence: TGTGCCAGCAGCTTATTCGCCAGGGGGGATTCACCCCTCCACTTT.

This chain links TRBV3-1 (or the pseudogene TRBV3-2) with TRBJ1-5; a weak D match, TRBD1 (5 bases). Germline V gene data show CDR1 as LGHDT and CDR2 as YNNKEL (reference sequence). Trimming shortened V by 0 bases and J by 9 bases, and 6 bases separated the two germline ends. The CDR3 covers 12 residues. CDR3 DNA sequence: TGTGCCAGCAGCCAAGATCAGGGGCCCCAGCATTTT. Residues: CASSQDQGPQHF.